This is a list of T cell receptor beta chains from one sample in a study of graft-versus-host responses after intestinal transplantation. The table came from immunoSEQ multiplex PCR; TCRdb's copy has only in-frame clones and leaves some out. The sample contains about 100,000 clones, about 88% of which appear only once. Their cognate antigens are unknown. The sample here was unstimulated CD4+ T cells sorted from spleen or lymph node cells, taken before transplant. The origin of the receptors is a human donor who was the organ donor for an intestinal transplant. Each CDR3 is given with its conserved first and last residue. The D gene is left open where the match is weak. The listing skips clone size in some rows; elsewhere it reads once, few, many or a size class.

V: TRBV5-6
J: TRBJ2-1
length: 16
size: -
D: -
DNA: TGTGCCAGCAGCAAGCAGACAGGTTTCTCCTACAATGAGCAGTTCTTC
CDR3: CASSKQTGFSYNEQFF

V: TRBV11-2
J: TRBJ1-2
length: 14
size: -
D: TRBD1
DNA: TGTGCCAGCAGCTTAGACCGACAGGGTCTTGGCTACACCTTC
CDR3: CASSLDRQGLGYTF

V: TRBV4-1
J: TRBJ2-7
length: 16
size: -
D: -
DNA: TGCGCCAGCAGCTCAAGGACAGGACTAAGCTCCTACGAGCAGTACTTC
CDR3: CASSSRTGLSSYEQYF

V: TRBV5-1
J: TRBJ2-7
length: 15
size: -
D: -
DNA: TGCGCCAGCAGCTTCATTCCGGACAAGACCTACGAGCAGTACTTC
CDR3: CASSFIPDKTYEQYF

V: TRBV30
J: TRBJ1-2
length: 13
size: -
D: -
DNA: TGTGCCTCCGGACGGGAATTTCCTCATGGCTACACCTTC
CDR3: CASGREFPHGYTF

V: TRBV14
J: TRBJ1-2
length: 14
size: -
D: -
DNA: TGTGCCAGCAGCCAAGATCTCCTGTTCTATGGCTACACCTTC
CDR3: CASSQDLLFYGYTF

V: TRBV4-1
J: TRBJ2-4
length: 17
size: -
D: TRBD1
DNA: TGCGCCAGCAACGCTCAACCGGGACAGGGGCTGTGGAACATTCAGTACTTC
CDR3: CASNAQPGQGLWNIQYF

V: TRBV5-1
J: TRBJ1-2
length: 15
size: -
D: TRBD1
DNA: TGCGCCAGCAGCTTTACCCATGGACAGGGTAAAAGCTACACCTTC
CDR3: CASSFTHGQGKSYTF

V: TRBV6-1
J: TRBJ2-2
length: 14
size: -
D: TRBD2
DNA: TGTGCCAGCAGGCTAGCGGGGGCCACCGGGGAGCTGTTTTTT
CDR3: CASRLAGATGELFF

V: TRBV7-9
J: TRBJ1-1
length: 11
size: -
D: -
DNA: TGTGCCAGCAGCCGGTTGACTGAAGCTTTCTTT
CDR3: CASSRLTEAFF

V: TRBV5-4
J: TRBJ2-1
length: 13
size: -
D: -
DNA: TGTGCCAGCAGCCTGGACGGTAACAATGAGCAGTTCTTC
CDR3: CASSLDGNNEQFF

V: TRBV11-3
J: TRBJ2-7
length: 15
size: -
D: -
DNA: TGTGCCAGCAGCTTAGCTACGGGAAAGCCCTACGAGCAGTACTTC
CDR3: CASSLATGKPYEQYF

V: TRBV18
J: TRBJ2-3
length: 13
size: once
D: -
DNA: TGTGCCAGCTCACCCGCCGCCACAGATACGCAGTATTTT
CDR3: CASSPAATDTQYF

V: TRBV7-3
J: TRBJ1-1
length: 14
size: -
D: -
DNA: TGTGCCAGCAGCCCAGGCCCTTTAAGCACTGAAGCTTTCTTT
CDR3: CASSPGPLSTEAFF

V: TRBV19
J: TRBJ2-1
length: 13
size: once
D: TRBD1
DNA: TGTGCCAGTAGTTTGGACAGGTTCGCTGAGCAGTTCTTC
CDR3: CASSLDRFAEQFF

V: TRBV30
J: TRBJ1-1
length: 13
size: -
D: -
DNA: TGTGCCTGGACTGTCTTAGGCGACACTGAAGCTTTCTTT
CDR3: CAWTVLGDTEAFF

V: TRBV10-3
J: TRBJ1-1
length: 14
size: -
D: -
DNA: TGTGCCATCACCTGGCTGACTTTGAACACTGAAGCTTTCTTT
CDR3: CAITWLTLNTEAFF

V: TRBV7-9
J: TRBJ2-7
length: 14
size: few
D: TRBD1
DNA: TGTGCCAGCACCGGGACAGGCATCTCATACGAGCAGTACTTC
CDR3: CASTGTGISYEQYF

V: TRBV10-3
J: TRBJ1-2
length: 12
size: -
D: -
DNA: TGTGCCATCAGTGTATCGGGTGCTGGCTACACCTTC
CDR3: CAISVSGAGYTF

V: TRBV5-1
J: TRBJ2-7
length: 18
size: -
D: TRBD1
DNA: TGCGCCAGCAGCTTGGTCACGACAGGGGGTAGAATCTCCTACGAGCAGTACTTC
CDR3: CASSLVTTGGRISYEQYF

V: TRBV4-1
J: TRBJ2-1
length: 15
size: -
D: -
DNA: TGCGCCAGCAGCCAAGGTGGTCAGGTGTACAATGAGCAGTTCTTC
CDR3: CASSQGGQVYNEQFF

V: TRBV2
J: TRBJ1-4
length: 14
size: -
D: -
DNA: TGTGCCAGCAAAGTATCTGTAACTAATGAAAAACTGTTTTTT
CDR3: CASKVSVTNEKLFF